A selection of T cell receptor beta chains follows, all from one sample in a study of T-cell memory formation after mild COVID-19. TCRdb fed the 5' RACE reads into MiXCR, producing one record per CDR3 protein. The sample shows about 340,000 distinct CDR3 sequences, less than 20% of them seen only once. Material for sequencing was PBMCs or a T cell subset sorted from them (not recorded which). All receptors come from a man between 18 and 35 years old who had mild COVID-19 (a few samples of this study predate the infection). Cell type and time point are not known. The CDR3 runs from the conserved cysteine through the conserved F or W. D genes are given only for firm matches. Clone size is given for some rows only: seen once, a few or many times, or a class if the clone is expanded.

d_gene,abundance,v_gene,j_gene,CDR3aa,CDR3nt
.,many,TRBV7-9,TRBJ2-5,CASSLVRAQETQYF,TGTGCCAGCAGCTTAGTCAGGGCACAAGAGACCCAGTACTTC
.,many,TRBV7-2,TRBJ2-6,CASSFYGNSGANVLTF,TGTGCCAGCAGCTTTTACGGGAACTCTGGGGCCAACGTCCTGACTTTC
TRBD1,.,TRBV6-5,TRBJ1-1,CASSYSLTGWGTEAFF,TGTGCCAGCAGTTACTCTTTGACAGGGTGGGGCACTGAAGCTTTCTTT
.,few,TRBV20-1,TRBJ1-4,CSAWIYGGKLFF,TGCAGTGCTTGGATTTATGGGGGAAAACTGTTTTTT
.,many,TRBV10-3,TRBJ2-2,CAISESKGIGELFF,TGTGCCATCAGTGAGTCGAAGGGGATCGGGGAGCTGTTTTTT
.,few,TRBV27,TRBJ1-6,CASRPLGPTGGNSPLHF,TGTGCCAGCAGGCCACTCGGCCCCACGGGGGGGAATTCACCCCTCCACTTT
TRBD1,few,TRBV11-1,TRBJ2-3,CASSDRGRGADTQYF,TGTGCCAGCAGCGACAGGGGGAGAGGGGCAGATACGCAGTATTTT
TRBD1,.,TRBV12-3/TRBV12-4,TRBJ2-7,CASSPTTGWEQYF,TGTGCCAGCAGTCCTACGACAGGGTGGGAGCAGTACTTC
.,.,TRBV4-2,TRBJ1-2,CASSQEARTAFSGYTF,TGTGCCAGCAGCCAAGAAGCCCGGACAGCCTTTAGTGGCTACACCTTC
.,.,TRBV19,TRBJ2-1,CASSRQGGSGGYNEQFF,TGTGCCAGTAGCCGCCAGGGGGGGAGCGGGGGCTACAATGAGCAGTTCTTC
.,many,TRBV3-1,TRBJ1-3,CASSQDPARSGNTIYF,TGTGCCAGCAGCCAAGATCCCGCTAGAAGTGGAAACACCATATATTTT
.,few,TRBV20-1,TRBJ2-1,CSASPTRSSYNEQFF,TGCAGTGCTAGTCCCACCAGGAGCTCCTACAATGAGCAGTTCTTC